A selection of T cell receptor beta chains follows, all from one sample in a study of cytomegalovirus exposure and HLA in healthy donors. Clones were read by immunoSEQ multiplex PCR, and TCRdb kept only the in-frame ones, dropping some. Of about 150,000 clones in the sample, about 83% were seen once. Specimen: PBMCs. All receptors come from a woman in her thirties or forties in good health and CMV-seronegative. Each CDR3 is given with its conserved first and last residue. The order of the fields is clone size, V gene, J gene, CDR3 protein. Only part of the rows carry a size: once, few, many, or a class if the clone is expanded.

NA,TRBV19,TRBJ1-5,CASSLNVRQGFLGQPQHF
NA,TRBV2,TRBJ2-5,CASKKLVLSQETQYF
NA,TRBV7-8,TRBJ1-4,CASRDGEEKLFF
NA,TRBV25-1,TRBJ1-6,CASGKTGENSPLHF
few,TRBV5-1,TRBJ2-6,CASSFGHFSSGANVLTF
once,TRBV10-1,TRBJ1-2,CASSESGKDGYTF
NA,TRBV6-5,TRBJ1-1,CASGRTAPGTEAFF
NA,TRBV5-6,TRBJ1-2,CASSSFTGTGRNYGYTF
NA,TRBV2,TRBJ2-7,CASRESYEQYF
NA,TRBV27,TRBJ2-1,CASSGPTPGTGGEGGYNEQFF
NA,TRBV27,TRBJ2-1,CASSSQRSYNEQFF
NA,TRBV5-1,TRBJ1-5,CASSPGTPNQPQHF
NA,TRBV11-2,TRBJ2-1,CASSLDGGGAGYNEQFF
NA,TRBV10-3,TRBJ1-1,CAISDPDRGRIRAFF
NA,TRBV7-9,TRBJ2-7,CASSPGGGYFHEQYF
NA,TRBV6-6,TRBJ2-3,CASSPTSAPSTDTQYF
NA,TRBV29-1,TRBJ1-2,CSVAIQGAGYGYTF
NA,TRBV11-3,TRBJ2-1,CASSLGLAGVEQFF
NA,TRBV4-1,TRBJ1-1,CASSQTWEAGGTEAFF
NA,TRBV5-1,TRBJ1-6,CASSLDRPYNSPLHF
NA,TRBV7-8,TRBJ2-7,CASSLQDRTYEQYF
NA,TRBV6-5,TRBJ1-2,CASSSIQGDGYTF
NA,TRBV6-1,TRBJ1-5,CASSEGQGAQPQHF
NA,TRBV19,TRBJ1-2,CASSEQDTIYGYTF
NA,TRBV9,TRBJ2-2,CASSVGLVPGELFF
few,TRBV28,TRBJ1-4,CASSLWDLQGDEKLFF
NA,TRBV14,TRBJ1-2,CASSQAVGPNYGYTF
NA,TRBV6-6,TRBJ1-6,CASGQARFNSPLHF
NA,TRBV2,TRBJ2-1,CASGRSSGYYNEQFF
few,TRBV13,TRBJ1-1,CASSSLDRRAFF
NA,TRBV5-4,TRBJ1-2,CASFHGQGTPYGYTF
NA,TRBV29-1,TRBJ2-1,CSVGGLAGAAYEQFF
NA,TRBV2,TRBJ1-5,CASSVSGGDQPQHF
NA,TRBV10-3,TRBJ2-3,CAISYSGRPTDTQYF
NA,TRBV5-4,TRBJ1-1,CASSYQGASEAFF
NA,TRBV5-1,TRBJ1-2,CASSLDRLYGYTF
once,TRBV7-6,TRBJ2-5,CASSPGTSGPRGGTQYF
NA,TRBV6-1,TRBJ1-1,CASSDDRTGPGTEAFF
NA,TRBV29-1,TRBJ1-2,CSVQGTGGGYTF
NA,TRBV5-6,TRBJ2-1,CASSSLAGVSDEQFF
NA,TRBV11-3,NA,CASSLRDDSSYEQYF
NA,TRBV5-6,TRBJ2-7,CASSFRGSEQYF
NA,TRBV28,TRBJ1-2,CASSSGYGYTF
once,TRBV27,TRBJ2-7,CASSWTDAPYEQYF
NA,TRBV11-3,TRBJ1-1,CASSLSLGQGAISEAFF
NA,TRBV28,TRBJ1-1,CASSTRDRGRAFF
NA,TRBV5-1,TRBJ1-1,CASSFTGGRTEAFF